The present TCR beta chain was sequenced within a study of T cell changes during pregnancy in multiple sclerosis. The CDR3 extends over 15 amino acids. The germline gives CDR1 SGDLS, CDR2 YYNGEE. With 4 bases removed from V and 2 bases from J, the gap between germline ends came to 15 bases. Sequenced by immunoSEQ multiplex PCR; TCRdb stores in-frame clones only, minus some. The sample yields over 45,000 clones, 92% seen once. This specimen was peripheral blood, taken in the third trimester of pregnancy. This chain connects TRBV9 to TRBJ2-5; tentatively, D is TRBD2 (5 bases). This TCR was recovered from a female donor in good health, enrolled as a control in a pregnancy study. CDR3 loop: CASSPSQAFQETQYF. The CDR3 region has the DNA TGTGCCAGCAGCCCTAGCCAAGCATTTCAAGAGACCCAGTACTTC.